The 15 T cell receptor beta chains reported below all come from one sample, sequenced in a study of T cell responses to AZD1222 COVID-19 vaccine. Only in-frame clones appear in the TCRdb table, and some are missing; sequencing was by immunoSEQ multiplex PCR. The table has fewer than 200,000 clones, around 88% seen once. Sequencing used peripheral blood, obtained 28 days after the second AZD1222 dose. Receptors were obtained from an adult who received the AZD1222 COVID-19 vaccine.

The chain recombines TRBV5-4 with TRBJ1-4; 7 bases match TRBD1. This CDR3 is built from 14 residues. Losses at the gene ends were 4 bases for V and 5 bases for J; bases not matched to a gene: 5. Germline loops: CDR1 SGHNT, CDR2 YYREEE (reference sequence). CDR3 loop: CASSMTGWNEKLFF. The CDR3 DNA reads TGTGCCAGCAGCATGACAGGGTGGAATGAAAAACTGTTTTTT. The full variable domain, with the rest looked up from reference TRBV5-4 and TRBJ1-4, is ETGVTQSPTHLIKTRGQQVTLRCSSQSGHNTVSWYQQALGQGPQFIFQYYREEENGRGNFPPRFSGLQFPNYSSELNVNALELDDSALYLCASSMTGWNEKLFFGSGTQLSVL.

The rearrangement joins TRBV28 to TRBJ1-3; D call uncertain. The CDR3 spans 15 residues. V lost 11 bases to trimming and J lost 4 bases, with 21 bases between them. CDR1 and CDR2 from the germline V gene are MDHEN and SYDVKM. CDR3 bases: TGTGCCCTACCTTACCGACGCACCGGGGGAAACACCATATATTTT. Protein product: CALPYRRTGGNTIYF.

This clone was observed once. CDR3 amino acids: CASSRQGTTNEKLFF. CDR3 nucleotide sequence: TGTGCCAGCTCACGACAGGGGACAACTAATGAAAAACTGTTTTTT. The chain uses TRBV18 and TRBJ1-4, with TRBD1 matching 8 bases. The germline CDR1 and CDR2 sequences are KGHSH and LQKENI. Germline trimming cut 4 bases from V and 0 bases from J; bases unmatched to any gene: 1. The CDR3 runs to 15 residues.

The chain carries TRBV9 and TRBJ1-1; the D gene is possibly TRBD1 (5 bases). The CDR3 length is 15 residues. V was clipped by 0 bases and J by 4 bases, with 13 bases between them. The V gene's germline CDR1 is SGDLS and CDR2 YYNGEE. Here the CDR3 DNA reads TGTGCCAGCAGCGTAGCTACGGAGGGGACCACTGAAGCTTTCTTT. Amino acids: CASSVATEGTTEAFF.

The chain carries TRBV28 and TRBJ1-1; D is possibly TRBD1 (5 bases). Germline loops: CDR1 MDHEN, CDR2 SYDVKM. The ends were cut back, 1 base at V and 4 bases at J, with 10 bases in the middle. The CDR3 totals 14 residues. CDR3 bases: TGTGCCAGCAGTTTATCAGGGTCGAGCACTGAAGCTTTCTTT. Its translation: CASSLSGSSTEAFF.

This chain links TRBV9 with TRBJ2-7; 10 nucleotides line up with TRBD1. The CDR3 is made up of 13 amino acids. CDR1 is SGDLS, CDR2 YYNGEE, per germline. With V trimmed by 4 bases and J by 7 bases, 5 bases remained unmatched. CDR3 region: CASSLRTGGEQYF. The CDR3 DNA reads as TGTGCCAGCAGCCTTCGGACAGGGGGGGAGCAGTACTTC.

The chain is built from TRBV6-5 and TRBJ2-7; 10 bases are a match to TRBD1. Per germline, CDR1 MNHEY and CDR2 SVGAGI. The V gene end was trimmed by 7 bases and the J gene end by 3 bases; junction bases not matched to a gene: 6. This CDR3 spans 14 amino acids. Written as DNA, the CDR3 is TGTGCCAGCACGACAGGGGGCGTCATCTACGAGCAGTACTTC. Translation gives CASTTGGVIYEQYF.

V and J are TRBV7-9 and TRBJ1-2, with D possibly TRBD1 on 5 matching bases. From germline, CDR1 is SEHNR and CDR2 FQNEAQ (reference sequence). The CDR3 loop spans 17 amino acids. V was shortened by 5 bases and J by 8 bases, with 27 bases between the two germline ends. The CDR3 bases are TGTGCCAGCAGCCATCCGACTGAGCAGGGCGTACGAGGCGGCTACACCTTC. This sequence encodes CASSHPTEQGVRGGYTF. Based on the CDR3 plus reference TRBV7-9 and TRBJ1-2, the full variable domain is DTGVSQNPRHKITKRGQNVTFRCDPISEHNRLYWYRQTLGQGPEFLTYFQNEAQLEKSRLLSDRFSAERPKGSFSTLEIQRTEQGDSAMYLCASSHPTEQGVRGGYTFGSGTRLTVV.

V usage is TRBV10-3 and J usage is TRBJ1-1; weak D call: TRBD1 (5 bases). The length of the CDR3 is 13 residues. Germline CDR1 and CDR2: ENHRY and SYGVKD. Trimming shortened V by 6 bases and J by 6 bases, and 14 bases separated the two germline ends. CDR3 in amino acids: CAISPGTPPEAFF. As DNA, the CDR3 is TGTGCCATCAGCCCCGGGACCCCCCCTGAAGCTTTCTTT.

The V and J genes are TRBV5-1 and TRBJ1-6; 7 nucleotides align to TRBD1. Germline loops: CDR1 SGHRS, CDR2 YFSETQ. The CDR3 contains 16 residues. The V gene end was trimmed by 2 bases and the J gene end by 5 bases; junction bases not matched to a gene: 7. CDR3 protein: CASSFSPGQDNSPLHF. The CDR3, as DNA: TGCGCCAGCAGCTTTTCCCCCGGACAGGATAATTCACCCCTCCACTTT.

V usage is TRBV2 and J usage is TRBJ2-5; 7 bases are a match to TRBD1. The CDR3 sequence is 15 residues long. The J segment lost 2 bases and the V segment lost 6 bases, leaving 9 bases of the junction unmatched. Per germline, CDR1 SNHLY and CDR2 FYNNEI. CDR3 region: CASRVAGGGQETQYF. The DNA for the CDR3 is TGTGCCAGCAGGGTGGCAGGGGGTGGTCAAGAGACCCAGTACTTC.

Written as DNA, the CDR3 is TGCGCCAGCAGCCCCTCTCGGGGGCTCGATAATTCACCCCTCCACTTT. Protein sequence: CASSPSRGLDNSPLHF. The chain joins TRBV5-1 to TRBJ1-6, with D perhaps matching TRBD1 (6 bases). The CDR3 extends over 16 amino acids. Germline assignment: CDR1 SGHRS and CDR2 YFSETQ. Between the trimmed V and J ends, which lost 4 bases and 5 bases, there was a span of 16 bases.

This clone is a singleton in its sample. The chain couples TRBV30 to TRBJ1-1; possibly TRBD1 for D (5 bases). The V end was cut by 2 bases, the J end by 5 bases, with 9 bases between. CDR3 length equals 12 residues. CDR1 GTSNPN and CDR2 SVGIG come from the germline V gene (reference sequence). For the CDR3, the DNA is TGTGCCTGGAGTTTCAGGGTTACTGAAGCTTTCTTT. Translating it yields CAWSFRVTEAFF.

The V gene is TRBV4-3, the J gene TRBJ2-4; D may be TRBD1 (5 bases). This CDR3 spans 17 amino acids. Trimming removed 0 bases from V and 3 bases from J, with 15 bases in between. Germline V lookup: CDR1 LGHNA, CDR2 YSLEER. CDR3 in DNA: TGCGCCAGCAGCCAAGAAAGTTTGGGGCAGTTCAAAAACATTCAGTACTTC. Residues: CASSQESLGQFKNIQYF.

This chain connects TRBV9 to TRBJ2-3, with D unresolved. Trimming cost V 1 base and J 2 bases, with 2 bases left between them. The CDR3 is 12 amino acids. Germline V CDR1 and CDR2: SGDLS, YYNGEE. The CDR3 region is CASSVHTDTQYF. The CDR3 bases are TGTGCCAGCAGCGTACACACAGATACGCAGTATTTT.